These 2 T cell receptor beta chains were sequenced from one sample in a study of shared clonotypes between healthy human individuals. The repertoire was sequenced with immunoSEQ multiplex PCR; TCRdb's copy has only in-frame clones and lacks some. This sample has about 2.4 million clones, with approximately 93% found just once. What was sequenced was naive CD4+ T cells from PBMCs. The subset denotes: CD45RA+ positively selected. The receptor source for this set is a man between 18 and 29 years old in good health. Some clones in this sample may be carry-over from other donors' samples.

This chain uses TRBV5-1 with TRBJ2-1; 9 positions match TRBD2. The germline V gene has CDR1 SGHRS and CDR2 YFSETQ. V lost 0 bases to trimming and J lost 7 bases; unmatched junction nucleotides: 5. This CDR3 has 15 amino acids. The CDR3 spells CASSLAAGGANEQFF. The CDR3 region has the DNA TGCGCCAGCAGCTTGGCGGCGGGAGGGGCTAATGAGCAGTTCTTC. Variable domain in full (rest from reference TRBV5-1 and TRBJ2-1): KAGVTQTPRYLIKTRGQQVTLSCSPISGHRSVSWYQQTPGQGLQFLFEYFSETQRNKGNFPGRFSGRQFSNSRSEMNVSTLELGDSALYLCASSLAAGGANEQFFGPGTRLTVL.

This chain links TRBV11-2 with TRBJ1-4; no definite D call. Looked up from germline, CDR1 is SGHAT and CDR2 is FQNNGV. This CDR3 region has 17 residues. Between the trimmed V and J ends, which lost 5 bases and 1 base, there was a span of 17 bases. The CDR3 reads CASSTRRASRTNEKLFF. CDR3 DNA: TGTGCCAGCAGCACCCGGCGGGCCAGCCGAACTAATGAAAAACTGTTTTTT.